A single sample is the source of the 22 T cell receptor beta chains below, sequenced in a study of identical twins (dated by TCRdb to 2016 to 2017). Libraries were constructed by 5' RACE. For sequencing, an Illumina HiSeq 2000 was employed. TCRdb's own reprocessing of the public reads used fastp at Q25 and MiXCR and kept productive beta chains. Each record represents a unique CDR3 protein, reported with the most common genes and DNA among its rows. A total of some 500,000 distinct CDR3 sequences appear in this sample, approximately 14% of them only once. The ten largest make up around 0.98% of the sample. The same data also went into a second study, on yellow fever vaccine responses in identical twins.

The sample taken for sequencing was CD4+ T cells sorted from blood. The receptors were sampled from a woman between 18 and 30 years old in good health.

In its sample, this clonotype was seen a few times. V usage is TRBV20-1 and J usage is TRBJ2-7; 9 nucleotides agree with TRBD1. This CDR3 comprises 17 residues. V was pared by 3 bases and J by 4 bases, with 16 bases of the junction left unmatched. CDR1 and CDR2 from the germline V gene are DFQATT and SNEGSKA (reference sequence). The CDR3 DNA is TGCAGTGCTAGGGAACGGAATCCGGGACAGGGTCTATACGAGCAGTACTTC. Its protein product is CSARERNPGQGLYEQYF.

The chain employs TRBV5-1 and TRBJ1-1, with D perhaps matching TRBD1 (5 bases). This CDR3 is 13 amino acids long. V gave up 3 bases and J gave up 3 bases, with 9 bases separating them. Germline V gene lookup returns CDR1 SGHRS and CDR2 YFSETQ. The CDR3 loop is CASSSTAHTEAFF. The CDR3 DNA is TGCGCCAGCAGCTCGACAGCACACACTGAAGCTTTCTTT.

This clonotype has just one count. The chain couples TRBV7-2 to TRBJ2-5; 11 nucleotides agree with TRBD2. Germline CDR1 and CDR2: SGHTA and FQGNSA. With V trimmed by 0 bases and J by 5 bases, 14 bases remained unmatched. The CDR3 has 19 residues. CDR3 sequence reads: CASSLAPRLAGSYRETQYF. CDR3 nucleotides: TGTGCCAGCAGCTTAGCGCCCCGACTAGCGGGGAGTTATCGGGAGACCCAGTACTTC.

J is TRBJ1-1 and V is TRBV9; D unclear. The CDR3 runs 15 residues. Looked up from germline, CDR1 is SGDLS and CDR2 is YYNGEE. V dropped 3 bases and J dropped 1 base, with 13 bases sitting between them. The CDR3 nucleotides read TGTGCCAGCAGCGAAGCGGGAAGAGCGAACACTGAAGCTTTCTTT. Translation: CASSEAGRANTEAFF. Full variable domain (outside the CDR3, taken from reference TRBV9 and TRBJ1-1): DSGVTQTPKHLITATGQRVTLRCSPRSGDLSVYWYQQSLDQGLQFLIQYYNGEERAKGNILERFSAQQFPDLHSELNLSSLELGDSALYFCASSEAGRANTEAFFGQGTRLTVV.

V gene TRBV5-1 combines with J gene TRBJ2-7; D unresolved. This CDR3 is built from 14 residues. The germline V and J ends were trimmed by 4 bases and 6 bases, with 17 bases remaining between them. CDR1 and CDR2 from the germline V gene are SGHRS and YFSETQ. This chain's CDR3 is CASSPGRAWTEQYF. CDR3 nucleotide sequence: TGCGCCAGCAGCCCAGGCCGGGCGTGGACCGAGCAGTACTTC. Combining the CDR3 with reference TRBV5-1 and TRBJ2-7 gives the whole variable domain KAGVTQTPRYLIKTRGQQVTLSCSPISGHRSVSWYQQTPGQGLQFLFEYFSETQRNKGNFPGRFSGRQFSNSRSEMNVSTLELGDSALYLCASSPGRAWTEQYFGPGTRLTVT.

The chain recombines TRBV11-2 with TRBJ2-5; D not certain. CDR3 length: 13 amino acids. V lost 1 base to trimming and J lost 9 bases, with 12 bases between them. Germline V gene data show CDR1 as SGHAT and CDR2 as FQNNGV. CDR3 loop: CASSLAPLGPQYF. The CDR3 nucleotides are TGTGCCAGCAGCTTAGCCCCCCTAGGGCCCCAGTACTTC.

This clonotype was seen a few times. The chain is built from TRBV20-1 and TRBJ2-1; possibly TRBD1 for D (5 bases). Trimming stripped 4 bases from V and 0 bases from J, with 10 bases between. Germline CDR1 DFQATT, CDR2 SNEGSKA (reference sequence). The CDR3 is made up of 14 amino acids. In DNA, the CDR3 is TGCAGTGCTATAGACAGTGCCTCCTACAATGAGCAGTTCTTC. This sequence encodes CSAIDSASYNEQFF.

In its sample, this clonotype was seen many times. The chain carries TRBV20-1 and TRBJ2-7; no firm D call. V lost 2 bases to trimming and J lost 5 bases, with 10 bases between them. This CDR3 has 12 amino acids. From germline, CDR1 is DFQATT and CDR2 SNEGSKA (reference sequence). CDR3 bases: TGCAGTGCTAGATTTGAGTACCACGAGCAGTACTTC. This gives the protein CSARFEYHEQYF.

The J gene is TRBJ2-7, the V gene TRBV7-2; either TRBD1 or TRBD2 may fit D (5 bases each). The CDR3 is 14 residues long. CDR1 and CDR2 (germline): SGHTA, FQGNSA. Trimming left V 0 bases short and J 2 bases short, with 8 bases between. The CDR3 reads CASSLAWGTYEQYF. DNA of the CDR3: TGTGCCAGCAGCTTAGCGTGGGGGACCTACGAGCAGTACTTC.

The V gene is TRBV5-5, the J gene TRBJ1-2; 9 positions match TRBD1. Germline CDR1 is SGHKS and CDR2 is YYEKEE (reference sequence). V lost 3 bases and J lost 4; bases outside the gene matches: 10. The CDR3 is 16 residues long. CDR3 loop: CASSWMDRGGSYGYTF. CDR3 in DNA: TGTGCCAGCAGCTGGATGGACAGGGGAGGTTCCTATGGCTACACCTTC.

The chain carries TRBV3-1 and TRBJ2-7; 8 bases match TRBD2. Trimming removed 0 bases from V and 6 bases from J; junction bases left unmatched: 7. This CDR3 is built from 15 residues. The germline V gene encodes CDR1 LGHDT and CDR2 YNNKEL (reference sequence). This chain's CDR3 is CASSQELGTRSEQYF. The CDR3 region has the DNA TGTGCCAGCAGCCAAGAGTTGGGGACTAGAAGCGAGCAGTACTTC.

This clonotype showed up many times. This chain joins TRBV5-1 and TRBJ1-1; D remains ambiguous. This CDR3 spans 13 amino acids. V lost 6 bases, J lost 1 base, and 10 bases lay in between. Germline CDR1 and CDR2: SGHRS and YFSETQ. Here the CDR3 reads CASNSRENTEAFF. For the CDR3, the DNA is TGCGCCAGCAACTCCCGAGAGAACACTGAAGCTTTCTTT.

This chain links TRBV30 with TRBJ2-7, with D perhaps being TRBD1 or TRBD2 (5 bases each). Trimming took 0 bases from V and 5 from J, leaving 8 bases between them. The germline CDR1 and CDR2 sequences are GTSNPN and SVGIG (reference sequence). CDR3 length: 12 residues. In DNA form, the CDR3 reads TGTGCCTGGAGTGTACGAGGGGACGAGCAGTACTTC. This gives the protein CAWSVRGDEQYF.

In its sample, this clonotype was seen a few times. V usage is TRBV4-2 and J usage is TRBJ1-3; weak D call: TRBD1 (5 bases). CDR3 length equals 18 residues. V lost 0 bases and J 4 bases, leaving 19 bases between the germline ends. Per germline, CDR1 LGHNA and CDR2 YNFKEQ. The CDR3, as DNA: TGTGCCAGCAGCCAAGATACGATCGGCCAGGGCAGCGGAAACACCATATATTTT. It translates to CASSQDTIGQGSGNTIYF.

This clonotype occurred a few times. This CDR3 is CATSDPSTGPNQPQHF. In DNA form, the CDR3 reads TGTGCCACCAGTGATCCGTCGACGGGGCCGAATCAGCCCCAGCATTTT. This rearrangement joins TRBV24-1 to TRBJ1-5, with a tentative D call TRBD1 (5 bases). Trimming shortened V by 3 bases and J by 4 bases, and 15 bases separated the two germline ends. The CDR3 consists of 16 residues. Germline V gene lookup returns CDR1 KGHDR and CDR2 SFDVKD.

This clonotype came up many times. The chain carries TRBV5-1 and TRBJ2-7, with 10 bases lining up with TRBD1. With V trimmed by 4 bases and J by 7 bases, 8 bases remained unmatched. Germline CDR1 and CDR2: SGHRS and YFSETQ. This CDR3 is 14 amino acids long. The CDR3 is CASSRRDRGTEQYF. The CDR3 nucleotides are TGCGCCAGCAGCCGCCGGGACAGGGGTACTGAGCAGTACTTC.

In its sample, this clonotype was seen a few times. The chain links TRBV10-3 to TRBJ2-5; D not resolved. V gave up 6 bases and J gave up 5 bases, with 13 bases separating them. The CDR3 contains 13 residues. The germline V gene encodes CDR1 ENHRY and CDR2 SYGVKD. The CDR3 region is CAISPGAAETQYF. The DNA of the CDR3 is TGTGCCATCAGCCCCGGAGCCGCGGAGACCCAGTACTTC.

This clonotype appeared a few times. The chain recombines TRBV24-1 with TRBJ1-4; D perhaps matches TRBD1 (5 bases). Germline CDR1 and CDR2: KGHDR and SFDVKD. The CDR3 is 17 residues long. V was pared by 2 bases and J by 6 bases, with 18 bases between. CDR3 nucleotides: TGTGCCACCAGTGATTCGACCGGGACGGAGGACCATGAAAAACTGTTTTTT. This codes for CATSDSTGTEDHEKLFF.

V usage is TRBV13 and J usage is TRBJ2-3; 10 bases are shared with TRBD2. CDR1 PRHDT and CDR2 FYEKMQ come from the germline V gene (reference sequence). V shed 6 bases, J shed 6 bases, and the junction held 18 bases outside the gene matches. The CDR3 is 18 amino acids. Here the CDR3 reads CASRQSSGGIGFMDTQYF. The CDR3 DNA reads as TGTGCCAGCAGACAATCTAGCGGGGGAATCGGATTTATGGATACGCAGTATTTT.

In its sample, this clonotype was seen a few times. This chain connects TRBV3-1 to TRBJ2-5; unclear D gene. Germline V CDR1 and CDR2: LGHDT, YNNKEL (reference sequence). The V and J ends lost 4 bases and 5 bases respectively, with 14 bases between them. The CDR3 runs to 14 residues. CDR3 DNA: TGTGCCAGCAGCCCCCGACTGGCGATGGAGACCCAGTACTTC. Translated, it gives CASSPRLAMETQYF.

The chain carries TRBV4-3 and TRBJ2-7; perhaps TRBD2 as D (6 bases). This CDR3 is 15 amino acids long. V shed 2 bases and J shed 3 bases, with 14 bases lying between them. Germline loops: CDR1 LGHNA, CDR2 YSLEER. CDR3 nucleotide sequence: TGCGCCAGCAGCCAATTAGGGGACTCTCTCTACGAGCAGTACTTC. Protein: CASSQLGDSLYEQYF.

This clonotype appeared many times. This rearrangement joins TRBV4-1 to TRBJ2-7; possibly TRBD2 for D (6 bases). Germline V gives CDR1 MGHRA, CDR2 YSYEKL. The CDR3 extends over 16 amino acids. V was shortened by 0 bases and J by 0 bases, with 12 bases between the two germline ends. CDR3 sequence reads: CASSQDLYGSSYEQYF. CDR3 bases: TGCGCCAGCAGCCAAGACTTATACGGGAGCTCCTACGAGCAGTACTTC.